The 10 T cell receptor beta chains reported below all come from one sample, sequenced in a study of persistence of HIV-infected CD4 T cells. Their recognized antigens are unknown. Cells were stimulated with CMV-infected fibroblast lysates at approximately 10 ug/mL. Memory cells lacking CD40L and CD69 with high CD45RO were sorted. The libraries were made with immunoSEQ version 4 in survey mode. Method: immunoSEQ multiplex PCR; TCRdb's copy keeps in-frame clones and lacks some. The data contain 30,000 to 45,000 clones, around 80% of them seen just once; the ten biggest clones take up less than 2%. The source was CD4+ T cells sorted from PBMCs after roughly 18-hour stimulation, collected from a patient who received antiretroviral therapy. Receptor source: an adult man with HIV who was CMV-seropositive.

The gene calls are TRBV6-2 or TRBV6-3 and TRBJ1-2; the D is unclear. Germline loops: CDR1 MNHEY, CDR2 SVGEGT. The V end lost 4 bases, the J end lost 6 bases, and 6 bases lay between the germline ends. The CDR3 contains 11 residues. CDR3: CASSWAHGYTF. CDR3 nucleotides: TGTGCCAGCAGTTGGGCTCATGGCTACACCTTC.

For the CDR3, the DNA is TGTGCCAGCAGGGCCGGGACAGGGGAAGAAAAACTGTTTTTT. Translation gives CASRAGTGEEKLFF. The chain links TRBV6-5 to TRBJ1-4; 10 bases are a match to TRBD1. The CDR3 is 14 amino acids. Trimming cost V 6 bases and J 8 bases; bases outside gene matches: 6. From germline, CDR1 is MNHEY and CDR2 SVGAGI.

The chain uses TRBV5-1 and TRBJ2-7; TRBD1 aligns across 10 bases. This CDR3 region has 16 residues. V shed 4 bases and J 5 bases; nucleotides not matched to a gene: 12. Germline CDR1 is SGHRS and CDR2 is YFSETQ. CDR3 sequence reads: CASSRISGTGVHEQYF. CDR3 in DNA: TGCGCCAGCAGCCGGATTTCGGGGACAGGGGTCCACGAGCAGTACTTC.

CDR3: CASSEMDTEAFF. In DNA form, the CDR3 reads TGCGCCAGCAGTGAGATGGACACTGAAGCTTTCTTT. The chain combines TRBV10-2 with TRBJ1-1; D is undetermined. V was pared by 2 bases and J by 3 bases, with 4 bases between. Germline V gene lookup returns CDR1 WSHSY and CDR2 SAAADI. The CDR3 consists of 12 residues.

The V call is TRBV3-1 (or the pseudogene TRBV3-2), the J call TRBJ1-2; TRBD1 matches 9 bases. V was pared by 6 bases and J by 6 bases, with 11 bases of the junction left unmatched. The CDR3 loop spans 15 amino acids. The germline V gene has CDR1 LGHDT and CDR2 YNNKEL (reference sequence). The CDR3 DNA follows: TGTGCCAGCAGGTCAGCCGGGACAGGGAGGGATGGCTACACCTTC. Translating it yields CASRSAGTGRDGYTF.

The rearrangement links TRBV3-1 (or the pseudogene TRBV3-2) to TRBJ2-5, with 11 bases that match TRBD1. CDR3 length: 16 amino acids. The ends lost 2 bases at V and 5 bases at J; junction bases unmatched: 7. The V gene's germline CDR1 is LGHDT and CDR2 YNNKEL (reference sequence). The CDR3 loop is CASSQRTGGRWETQYF. The CDR3 region has the DNA TGTGCCAGCAGCCAAAGGACAGGGGGCAGGTGGGAGACCCAGTACTTC.

The rearrangement uses TRBV5-4 and TRBJ1-4, with a weak D call TRBD1 (6 bases). V shed 3 bases and J shed 1 base, with 13 bases lying between them. The germline CDR1 and CDR2 sequences are SGHNT and YYREEE (reference sequence). This CDR3 contains 16 residues. CDR3 sequence (DNA): TGTGCCAGCAGCTCAACAGGGAGTCGAACTAATGAAAAACTGTTTTTT. This gives the protein CASSSTGSRTNEKLFF.

The chain employs TRBV10-3 and TRBJ1-2; 10 nucleotides match TRBD1. Trimming at V came to 5 bases and at J to 3 bases, leaving 6 bases not matched to a gene. Germline lookup yields CDR1 ENHRY and CDR2 SYGVKD. The CDR3 has 15 residues. CDR3 coding DNA: TGTGCCATCAGTATAATCGGGACAGGGGACTATGGCTACACCTTC. This encodes CAISIIGTGDYGYTF.

Only a few counts were recorded for this clone. This chain links TRBV4-1 with TRBJ2-1; 9 nucleotides align to TRBD1. The germline CDR1 and CDR2 sequences are MGHRA and YSYEKL. There are 22 residues in the CDR3. V lost 6 bases to trimming and J lost 0 bases; unmatched junction nucleotides: 24. CDR3 DNA: TGCGCCAGCAGGCAGACTCAATACGGGACAGGGCACAACAACCGCTCCTACAATGAGCAGTTCTTC. Amino acid sequence: CASRQTQYGTGHNNRSYNEQFF.

This clone was detected only a few times. This chain uses TRBV5-1 with TRBJ2-2; D is tentatively TRBD1 or TRBD2 (6 bases each). The CDR3 runs to 14 residues. The V end was cut by 2 bases, the J end by 5 bases, with 10 bases between. The V gene's germline CDR1 is SGHRS and CDR2 YFSETQ. The CDR3 nucleotides are TGCGCCAGCAGCTTACAGGGAGGTACCGGGGAGCTGTTTTTT. Its protein is CASSLQGGTGELFF.